The entry that follows covers one T cell receptor (beta chain) sequence. The sample originates from a study of monozygotic twins with inflammatory bowel disease. There were eight separate reactions per sample in which cDNA was made. UMIs bearing a 6-nucleotide sample barcode were added through template switching. TCRdb reprocessed the 5' RACE reads, with one entry per CDR3 protein and no DNA. Recorded here are 440,000 or so distinct CDR3 sequences; the top ten clones represent 2% to 3%. There are 13 residues in the CDR3. In germline, CDR1 is LNHNV, CDR2 YYDKDF (reference sequence). The rearrangement uses TRBV15 and TRBJ2-5; the D call from TCRdb, TRBD2, cannot be confirmed without DNA. This receptor was obtained from a human donor with ulcerative colitis or Crohn's disease, or a healthy co-twin of an affected twin (not recorded which). Sequencing used blood. The CDR3 reads CAIRRGGQETQYF.